The present TCR beta chain was sequenced within a study of regulatory T cells in long-lasting Graves disease. Time point defined: newly diagnosed GD, antithyroid drugs for less than 3 months. Following extraction of RNA from PBMCs, that RNA was used to make the TCR library. The ends were cut back, 3 bases at V and 5 bases at J, with 10 bases in the middle. The CDR3 is 12 amino acids. Per the germline V gene, CDR1 is DFQATT and CDR2 is SNEGSKA (reference sequence). The TCR beta library used iRepertoire HTBI primers with Arm-PCR amplification of CDR3. TCRdb called the multiplex PCR reads again in MiXCR, with one record for every CDR3 protein. This sample has some 250,000 distinct CDR3 sequences, with about 18% found just once. The same sample was also studied in work on T cells in Graves' hyperthyroidism and ophthalmopathy. That study adds: For the diagnoses, clinical symptoms, serum thyroxine and TRAb, thyroid ultrasound and orbital computed tomography were used.

Source: peripheral blood mononuclear cells (PBMCs), taken at new diagnosis, from a patient treated with antithyroid drugs. The chain links TRBV20-1 to TRBJ2-5; D is perhaps TRBD1 (6 bases). This receptor was identified in a woman aged 25 to 39 with Graves disease. The chain's CDR3 is CSASSQGETQYF. CDR3 DNA sequence: TGCAGTGCTAGTAGTCAGGGGGAGACCCAGTACTTC.